These T cell receptor beta chains were read from a single sample in a study of blood T cell repertoires in COVID-19. Assay used: immunoSEQ multiplex PCR; TCRdb lists only in-frame clones, some missing. The table includes around 140,000 clones, around 86% detected once. Sequenced material: peripheral blood. The source of these receptors is a human donor in a cohort sampled during active COVID-19. Both conserved end residues are part of each CDR3. Fields, in order: clone size, J gene, D gene, V gene, CDR3 protein, CDR3 DNA. The D gene is left open where the match is weak. Some rows mark clone size as missing; the rest say once, few, many or name a class of expanded clone.

- | TRBJ2-6 | TRBD1 | TRBV18 | CASSPGTGASGANVLTF | TGTGCCAGCTCCCCCGGGACAGGCGCCTCTGGGGCCAACGTCCTGACTTTC
- | TRBJ1-1 | - | TRBV7-8 | CASSQQEEAFF | TGTGCCAGCAGCCAACAGGAGGAAGCTTTCTTT
- | TRBJ1-1 | TRBD1 | TRBV5-1 | CASSPRQGAAGTEAFF | TGCGCCAGCAGCCCCAGACAGGGAGCTGCGGGCACTGAAGCTTTCTTT
- | TRBJ2-6 | TRBD1 | TRBV19 | CASSTTGAGANVLTF | TGTGCCAGTAGTACAACAGGGGCTGGGGCCAACGTCCTGACTTTC
- | TRBJ1-1 | - | TRBV6-6 | CAVQGFMGTEAFF | TGTGCCGTGCAGGGGTTTATGGGCACTGAAGCTTTCTTT
- | TRBJ1-5 | - | TRBV18 | CASCAGASNQPQHF | TGTGCCAGTTGCGCGGGGGCGAGCAATCAGCCCCAGCATTTT
- | TRBJ2-7 | TRBD1 | TRBV5-1 | CASSLTAGGFGEQYF | TGCGCCAGCAGCTTGACAGCAGGGGGATTTGGGGAGCAGTACTTC
- | TRBJ2-7 | TRBD1 | TRBV27 | CASRWTGANEQYF | TGTGCCAGCAGGTGGACAGGGGCCAACGAGCAGTACTTC
- | TRBJ1-1 | - | TRBV5-1 | CASSPRSMGGGDTEAFF | TGCGCCAGCAGCCCGCGTTCTATGGGAGGTGGTGACACTGAAGCTTTCTTT
once | TRBJ2-1 | TRBD2 | TRBV18 | CASSLTSGRNEQFF | TGTGCCAGCTCACTGACTAGCGGGAGAAATGAGCAGTTCTTC
once | TRBJ1-2 | - | TRBV27 | CASSSLGQRLLNYGYTF | TGTGCCAGCAGTTCCCTCGGACAGAGGCTTCTAAACTATGGCTACACCTTC
- | TRBJ1-3 | - | TRBV4-1 | CASSQGNRRGNTIYF | TGCGCCAGCAGCCAAGGAAACCGTCGGGGAAACACCATATATTTT
once | TRBJ2-2 | TRBD2 | TRBV28 | CASSSAGANTGELFF | TGTGCCAGCAGCTCAGCGGGAGCGAACACCGGGGAGCTGTTTTTT
- | TRBJ2-1 | - | TRBV28 | CAIQGSGGSYNEQFF | TGTGCCATCCAGGGCTCGGGCGGCTCCTACAATGAGCAGTTCTTC
once | TRBJ2-5 | - | TRBV12-3/TRBV12-4 | CASSSGVETQYF | TGTGCCAGCAGCTCAGGGGTAGAGACCCAGTACTTC
- | TRBJ2-2 | - | TRBV12-5 | CASGLGVAVTGELFF | TGTGCTAGTGGTTTGGGGGTAGCGGTCACCGGGGAGCTGTTTTTT
- | TRBJ1-3 | TRBD1 | TRBV25-1 | CASSDLGTARNTIYF | TGTGCCAGCAGTGATCTGGGGACAGCCCGAAACACCATATATTTT
- | TRBJ2-5 | TRBD1 | TRBV5-4 | CASSWDREETQYF | TGTGCCAGCAGCTGGGACAGGGAAGAGACCCAGTACTTC
- | TRBJ2-1 | - | TRBV11-3 | CASSFAGNEQFF | TGTGCCAGCAGCTTCGCGGGGAATGAGCAGTTCTTC
- | TRBJ2-7 | - | TRBV7-8 | CASSRESLRGEQYF | TGTGCCAGCAGCCGAGAGTCACTTCGAGGGGAGCAGTACTTC
- | TRBJ1-1 | TRBD1 | TRBV30 | CAWSTGGAGTEAFF | TGTGCCTGGAGTACAGGGGGCGCGGGCACTGAAGCTTTCTTT
once | TRBJ2-7 | - | TRBV6-4 | CASDVECREGAYEQYF | TGTGCCAGCGACGTCGAGTGCAGGGAAGGGGCCTACGAGCAGTACTTC
once | TRBJ1-1 | - | TRBV7-2 | CASSLFAGDTEAFF | TGTGCCAGCAGTTTGTTCGCCGGTGACACTGAAGCTTTCTTT
- | TRBJ2-1 | - | TRBV7-6 | CASSPSGLPSYNEQFF | TGTGCCAGCAGCCCCTCTGGACTACCCTCCTACAATGAGCAGTTCTTC
- | TRBJ1-2 | - | TRBV28 | CASSTQPGLGYTF | TGTGCCAGCAGTACACAGCCAGGGCTTGGCTACACCTTC
- | TRBJ1-4 | - | TRBV5-1 | CASSTTATNEKLFF | TGCGCCAGCAGCACCACTGCAACTAATGAAAAACTGTTTTTT
- | TRBJ1-4 | - | TRBV19 | CASSSRSNEKLFF | TGTGCCAGTAGTAGCCGGTCTAATGAAAAACTGTTTTTT
- | TRBJ2-3 | TRBD1 | TRBV5-1 | CASSSGTARDTQYF | TGCGCCAGCAGCTCCGGGACAGCCCGAGATACGCAGTATTTT